The present entry profiles one T cell receptor (beta chain) with its context. Its antigen is undetermined. The sample is drawn from a study of shared clonotypes between healthy human individuals. General observations from the study: Lower generation probabilities were found for non-shared clonotypes than for those shared by all four donors. The sharing of 5% to 6.5% of naive CD4 clonotypes was seen across several donors.

The authors distributed each subset's genomic DNA evenly over several immunoSEQ plates. Generated by immunoSEQ multiplex PCR, the TCRdb table keeps only in-frame clones and is missing some. Of over 2,000,000 clones listed, 80% to 95% are singletons. The naive CD8 subset, CD45RO-negative cells positively selected for CCR7, excluded terminally differentiated effector memory CD45RA+ cells. Participating donors were healthy, HIV-negative adults free of recent acute infections or vaccinations. Unmatched junction bases numbered 4, after V lost 5 bases and J lost 1 base. Per germline, CDR1 SGHAT and CDR2 FQNNGV. The CDR3 totals 15 residues.

The chain is built from TRBV11-2 and TRBJ2-2, with TRBD1 identical over 7 bases. This TCR derives from a man aged 18 to 35 in good health. Some clones in this sample may be carry-over from other donors' samples. Material: naive CD8+ T cells from PBMCs. This CDR3 is CASSGRTGNTGELFF. The CDR3 nucleotides read TGTGCCAGCAGCGGGCGGACAGGGAACACCGGGGAGCTGTTTTTT.